This T cell receptor (beta chain) was documented in a study of blood T cells in healthy people across ages. A second PCR of about 6 to 12 cycles used a sample-barcoded 5' primer and a J-beta primer mix. Through a template-switch adaptor with 12 random nucleotides, each cDNA molecule received a tag. MiXCR, applied by TCRdb to the 5' RACE reads, yields one record per CDR3 protein. This table holds around 1,000,000 distinct CDR3 sequences, under 30% found once. Germline V gene data show CDR1 as MDHEN and CDR2 as SYDVKM. The CDR3 has 12 amino acids. In the case of this clonotype: A read error may produce the germline difference seen at one junction end.

These data were likewise used in another study, on T cells of mothers and their children. As reported in that work: Three healthy Caucasian mothers served as donors, and their six children did as well.

The receptor was derived from a girl aged 2-10 years in good health. The sample comprised blood. The V and J genes are TRBV28 and TRBJ2-7; D may be TRBD1 (6 bases). This chain's CDR3 is CARSFQGTEQYF. CDR3 DNA sequence: TGTGCCAGGAGTTTTCAGGGGACAGAGCAGTACTTC.